This entry features one T cell receptor (beta chain) sequence. Its antigen is not known. The entry originates in a study of T cell responses to AZD1222 COVID-19 vaccine. On the study more broadly: Pooling was applied to second doses at about 4 or about 12 weeks. Study-level findings and limits: Mostly white British, mostly female donors; authors suggested clonal diversity may be underestimated. Reportedly, nearly half the spike-specific TCRs target unmutated variant regions. Spike-specific TCR depth and breadth grew after two AZD1222 doses.

CDR3 length: 14 amino acids. Trimming cost V 4 bases and J 6 bases, with 14 bases left between them. Germline V gives CDR1 SGDLS, CDR2 YYNGEE. TCRdb's table, derived via immunoSEQ multiplex PCR, lists solely in-frame clones and lacks some. The sample comprises about 120,000 clones, around 87% of which are singletons, and around 3.1% rests with the top ten. This material consisted of peripheral blood, taken on day 0 of AZD1222 vaccination. This TCR came from an adult in good health. The rearrangement links TRBV9 to TRBJ2-1, with D possibly TRBD2 on 6 matching bases. The CDR3 is CASSPGLVSNEQFF. The CDR3, as DNA: TGTGCCAGCAGCCCGGGACTGGTGAGCAATGAGCAGTTCTTC.